Each of the 20 T cell receptor beta chains below was sequenced from the same sample in a study of T cells after posttransplantation cyclophosphamide. Here immunoSEQ multiplex PCR was the method, and the copy in TCRdb shows in-frame clones only, minus some. The sample holds 30,000 or so clones, 90% to 95% seen once. Cells defined as naive were viable CD3+CD4+ or CD3+CD8+ and CCR7+CD45RA+CD45RO-CD95-CD27+CD28+. The specimen was naive CD4+ T cells sorted from PBMCs. The receptors here all came from a woman between 55 and 75 years old in good health, CMV-negative, and a related stem cell transplant donor.

V gene TRBV4-3 combines with J gene TRBJ2-1; 9 positions match TRBD2. The CDR3 totals 20 residues. J lost 4 bases, V lost 1 base, and 17 bases had no gene match. The germline gives CDR1 LGHNA, CDR2 YSLEER. The CDR3 loop reads CASSQGVAGVTLNRYNEQFF. CDR3 DNA: TGCGCCAGCAGCCAAGGAGTAGCGGGGGTCACCCTTAACCGATACAATGAGCAGTTCTTC.

J is TRBJ2-3 and V is TRBV5-1; 8 bases are a match to TRBD2. This CDR3 comprises 14 residues. CDR1 is SGHRS, CDR2 YFSETQ, per germline. V was clipped by 4 bases and J by 4 bases; unmatched bases: 5. CDR3 in DNA: TGCGCCAGCAGCCACGGGAGGGTCCCAGATACGCAGTATTTT. Translation: CASSHGRVPDTQYF. Complete variable domain (other parts from reference TRBV5-1 and TRBJ2-3): KAGVTQTPRYLIKTRGQQVTLSCSPISGHRSVSWYQQTPGQGLQFLFEYFSETQRNKGNFPGRFSGRQFSNSRSEMNVSTLELGDSALYLCASSHGRVPDTQYFGPGTRLTVL.

The chain recombines TRBV7-2 with TRBJ2-1; 8 nucleotides align to TRBD2. From germline, CDR1 is SGHTA and CDR2 FQGNSA. Trimming at V came to 2 bases and at J to 3 bases, leaving 3 bases not matched to a gene. This CDR3 is 15 amino acids long. The CDR3 nucleotides are TGTGCCAGCAGCTTAAGGACTAGCAGCTACAATGAGCAGTTCTTC. Its protein product is CASSLRTSSYNEQFF.

The chain employs TRBV19 and TRBJ2-5; a possible D gene is TRBD1 (6 bases). V gave up 8 bases and J gave up 4 bases, with 14 bases separating them. The CDR3 length is 13 residues. Germline CDR1 reads LNHDA; CDR2 reads SQIVND (reference sequence). CDR3 sequence reads: CASQDRNSETQYF. CDR3 DNA sequence: TGTGCCAGTCAGGACAGAAACTCAGAGACCCAGTACTTC.

The chain combines TRBV7-6 with TRBJ1-4; weak D call: TRBD1 (6 bases). This CDR3 has 15 amino acids. Germline loops: CDR1 SGHVS, CDR2 FNYEAQ. Trimming cost V 1 base and J 4 bases, with 10 bases left between them. CDR3 loop: CASSLGGQYNEKLFF. The CDR3 DNA reads TGTGCCAGCAGCTTAGGTGGACAGTATAATGAAAAACTGTTTTTT.

The rearrangement joins TRBV6-6 to TRBJ2-7, with TRBD2 identical over 13 bases. J was trimmed by 4 bases and V by 6 bases; bases with no gene match: 9. Germline-derived CDR1 and CDR2 are MNHNY and SVGAGI (reference sequence). This CDR3 contains 16 residues. Written as DNA, the CDR3 is TGTGCCAGCAGCTCGGGACTAGCGGGGCCTACTTACGAGCAGTACTTC. This translates into CASSSGLAGPTYEQYF.

This chain links TRBV5-4 with TRBJ1-2, with TRBD1 matching over 9 bases. Germline V gives CDR1 SGHNT, CDR2 YYREEE (reference sequence). Unmatched junction bases numbered 4, after V lost 0 bases and J lost 4 bases. The CDR3 length is 15 residues. This chain's CDR3 is CASSLVGQGAYGYTF. DNA of the CDR3: TGTGCCAGCAGCTTGGTGGGACAGGGTGCCTATGGCTACACCTTC.

The V gene is TRBV6-5, the J gene TRBJ2-7; 11 bases match TRBD1. V dropped 0 bases and J dropped 3; count of bases not matched to a gene: 4. The germline gives CDR1 MNHEY, CDR2 SVGAGI. CDR3 length equals 16 residues. The DNA of the CDR3 is TGTGCCAGCAGTTACTCGGCCGGGACAGGGGGCTACGAGCAGTACTTC. Translating gives CASSYSAGTGGYEQYF.

The chain has TRBV6-1 and TRBJ2-7; D is possibly TRBD2 (6 bases). The V gene lost 10 bases and the J gene lost 5 bases, with 21 bases spanning the gap. The germline CDR1 and CDR2 sequences are MNHNS and SASEGT. The CDR3 totals 14 residues. This chain's CDR3 is CATQTGGTGDEQYF. In DNA, the CDR3 is TGTGCCACCCAGACCGGAGGCACGGGGGACGAGCAGTACTTC.

This chain uses TRBV28 with TRBJ1-6; D unclear. V lost 6 bases and J 7 bases, leaving 7 bases between the germline ends. Looked up from germline, CDR1 is MDHEN and CDR2 is SYDVKM. The CDR3 is 12 amino acids. CDR3 region: CASSAGNSPLHF. The CDR3 bases are TGTGCCAGCAGCGCGGGGAATTCACCCCTCCACTTT.

This clone was observed a handful of times. The chain employs TRBV5-6 and TRBJ1-1, with a tentative D call TRBD1 (5 bases). Trimming took 3 bases from V and 0 from J, leaving 12 bases between them. This CDR3 has 15 residues. Germline CDR1 SGHDT, CDR2 YYEEEE. The CDR3 DNA reads TGTGCCAGCAGCTATTCGGAGGGGATGAACACTGAAGCTTTCTTT. As protein: CASSYSEGMNTEAFF.

The DNA for the CDR3 is TGTGCCAGCAGTTTATCCCGTTACACTGAAGCTTTCTTT. Translation: CASSLSRYTEAFF. The genes are TRBV27 and TRBJ1-1; D gene unclear. This CDR3 comprises 13 residues. Germline lookup yields CDR1 MNHEY and CDR2 SMNVEV (reference sequence). V gave up 0 bases and J gave up 3 bases, with 5 bases separating them.

The J gene is TRBJ2-1, the V gene TRBV9; D is perhaps TRBD2 (6 bases). V was clipped by 0 bases and J by 3 bases, with 10 bases between them. Germline lookup yields CDR1 SGDLS and CDR2 YYNGEE. This CDR3 spans 15 amino acids. CDR3 sequence (DNA): TGTGCCAGCAGCGTAGCGTTGCGGGGCTACAATGAGCAGTTCTTC. This encodes CASSVALRGYNEQFF.

V and J are TRBV7-2 and TRBJ2-7, with D possibly being TRBD1 (6 bases). The CDR3 extends over 16 amino acids. The V gene's germline CDR1 is SGHTA and CDR2 FQGNSA. With 5 bases removed from V and 7 bases from J, the gap between germline ends came to 24 bases. The CDR3 DNA sequence: TGTGCCAGCAGCCCTAGTTTCGGTAGCAGGGGTAAAGAGCAGTACTTC. It encodes CASSPSFGSRGKEQYF.

The rearrangement links TRBV6-5 to TRBJ2-7, with 7 bases fitting TRBD2. In germline, CDR1 is MNHEY, CDR2 SVGAGI. This CDR3 has 14 residues. Trimming at V came to 8 bases and at J to 6 bases, leaving 13 bases not matched to a gene. CDR3 coding DNA: TGTGCCAGCGGGGGGGACTCCCCTCTTGGCGAGCAGTACTTC. Protein product: CASGGDSPLGEQYF.

The J gene is TRBJ1-2, the V gene TRBV5-6, with 10 bases identical to TRBD1. Trimming took 4 bases from V and 4 from J; bases not matched to a gene: 7. Looked up from germline, CDR1 is SGHDT and CDR2 is YYEEEE. The CDR3 is made up of 15 amino acids. The CDR3 here is CASSPRGQGSYGYTF. CDR3 DNA sequence: TGTGCCAGCAGCCCCAGGGGACAGGGGAGCTATGGCTACACCTTC.

V gene TRBV5-1 combines with J gene TRBJ2-5; 8 nucleotides match TRBD2. The V and J ends lost 4 bases and 2 bases, in that order; junction bases with no gene match: 4. Germline-derived CDR1 and CDR2 are SGHRS and YFSETQ. This CDR3 comprises 14 residues. Written as DNA, the CDR3 is TGCGCCAGCAGCAGCGGACTAGCTCAAGAGACCCAGTACTTC. As protein: CASSSGLAQETQYF.

The chain combines TRBV6-5 with TRBJ1-1; D gene ambiguous. V shed 6 bases and J shed 5 bases, with 10 bases lying between them. CDR1 and CDR2 from the germline V gene are MNHEY and SVGAGI. This CDR3 is 12 amino acids long. The CDR3 region has the DNA TGTGCCAGCAGGGAGGGAACGACTGAAGCTTTCTTT. This gives the protein CASREGTTEAFF.

CDR3 DNA: TGTGCCAGCTCCTCTGGGGCATCAGGGGCCAACGTCCTGACTTTC. Translated: CASSSGASGANVLTF. The J gene is TRBJ2-6, the V gene TRBV28; D may be TRBD1 (5 bases). Trimming pared 8 bases from V and 4 bases from J, leaving 15 bases between. This CDR3 region has 15 residues. CDR1 is MDHEN and CDR2 is SYDVKM in the germline V gene.

The gene calls are TRBV27 and TRBJ2-7, with no clear D. The CDR3 has 13 residues. The germline V and J ends were trimmed by 4 bases and 2 bases, with 9 bases remaining between them. Germline lookup yields CDR1 MNHEY and CDR2 SMNVEV (reference sequence). The DNA of the CDR3 is TGTGCCAGCAGTTCTCCCCTCGCCTACGAGCAGTACTTC. It specifies CASSSPLAYEQYF.